This T cell receptor beta chain was captured in a study of T cell responses to AZD1222 COVID-19 vaccine. The CDR3 is 14 residues long. Trimming took off 3 bases at V and 6 bases at J, with 11 bases between the two ends. Germline V gene lookup returns CDR1 KGHDR and CDR2 SFDVKD. Comment on this clone: The antigen is unknown.

Assay used: immunoSEQ multiplex PCR; TCRdb lists only in-frame clones, some missing. This sample has some 150,000 clones; more than 90% occur once, and the top ten carry more than 1.3%. Study-level points and caveats: When two AZD1222 doses had been given, Spike-specific TCR breadth and depth rose. No repertoire was sampled before or during the peak T cell response, only after it. Regions left unmutated in variants are reportedly the target of nearly half of spike-specific TCRs. Baseline serostatus was positive in only six AZD1222 recipients.

The chain recombines TRBV24-1 with TRBJ1-5; D ambiguous. The sample in question was peripheral blood, obtained 28 days after the second AZD1222 dose. The TCR was taken from an adult who received the AZD1222 COVID-19 vaccine. CDR3 sequence (DNA): TGTGCCACCAGTGATGGCAGGTCCAGTCAGCCCCAGCATTTT. It translates to CATSDGRSSQPQHF.